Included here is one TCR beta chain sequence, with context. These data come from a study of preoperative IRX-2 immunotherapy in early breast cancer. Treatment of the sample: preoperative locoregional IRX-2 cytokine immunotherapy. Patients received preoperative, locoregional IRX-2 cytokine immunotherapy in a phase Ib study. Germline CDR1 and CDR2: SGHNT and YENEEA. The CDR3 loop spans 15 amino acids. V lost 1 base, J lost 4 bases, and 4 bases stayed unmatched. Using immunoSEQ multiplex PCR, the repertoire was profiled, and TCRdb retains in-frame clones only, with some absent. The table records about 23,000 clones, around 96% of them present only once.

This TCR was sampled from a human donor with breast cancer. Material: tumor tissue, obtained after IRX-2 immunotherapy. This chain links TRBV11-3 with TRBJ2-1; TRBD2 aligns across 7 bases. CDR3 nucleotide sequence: TGTGCCAGCAGCTTAGGCGGCGGGGGTTACAATGAGCAGTTCTTC. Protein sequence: CASSLGGGGYNEQFF. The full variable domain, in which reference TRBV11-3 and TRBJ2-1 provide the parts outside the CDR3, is EAGVVQSPRYKIIEKKQPVAFWCNPISGHNTLYWYLQNLGQGPELLIRYENEEAVDDSQLPKDRFSAERLKGVDSTLKIQPAELGDSAVYLCASSLGGGGYNEQFFGPGTRLTVL.